This TCR beta chain was sequenced in a study of blood T cell repertoires in COVID-19. Across the whole study: The United States, Italy and Spain were the sources of the acute and convalescent COVID-19 samples. The cDNA or gDNA used as material had been derived from T cells, B-cell-depleted T cells, or PBMCs.

Authors' methods: It was from reference gene primer amplification that nucleated cell counts were estimated. Using immunoSEQ multiplex PCR, the repertoire was profiled, and TCRdb retains in-frame clones only, with some absent. The DNA gave D and trimming, while V, J and clone size come from that table. In the table there are tens of thousands of clones, around 86% of which are singletons. Trimming removed 7 bases at V and 11 bases at J, with 15 bases between. The CDR3 spans 12 residues. CDR1 and CDR2 from the germline V gene are MDHEN and SYDVKM. This receptor was identified in an elderly woman with acute or convalescent COVID-19. The sample was peripheral blood. The chain employs TRBV28 and TRBJ1-5; maybe TRBD1 (5 bases). The CDR3 loop reads CASTAGVRAQHF. The CDR3 bases are TGTGCCAGCACAGCGGGGGTCAGGGCCCAGCATTTT.